The 27 T cell receptor beta chains listed next were all sequenced from one sample in a study of blood T cells in healthy people across ages. PCR was performed a second time for about 7 to 12 cycles using a sample-barcoded 5' primer and a J-beta primer mix. TCRdb re-called the 5' RACE reads through MiXCR, storing one row per CDR3 protein. The sample consists of 1.5 million to 2 million distinct CDR3 sequences, over 25% of them appearing once. Specimen: blood. The source is a woman younger than 45 in good health.

V and J are TRBV12-3 or TRBV12-4 and TRBJ1-5, with D hard to call. The CDR3 runs to 13 residues. V was shortened by 5 bases and J by 7 bases, with 12 bases between the two germline ends. The CDR3 coding sequence is TGTGCCAGCAGTGATACGGGCAGACAGCCCCAGCATTTT. This encodes CASSDTGRQPQHF.

This clonotype has more than one count but fewer than ten. The rearrangement joins TRBV7-2 to TRBJ1-2; weak D call: TRBD1 (6 bases). Germline loops: CDR1 SGHTA, CDR2 FQGNSA. Trimming removed 5 bases at V and 5 bases at J, with 21 bases between. The CDR3 loop spans 16 amino acids. CDR3: CASSPPGGRERYGYTF. CDR3 sequence (DNA): TGTGCCAGCAGCCCACCCGGGGGCAGGGAGCGTTATGGCTACACCTTC.

This clonotype was picked up many times. V is TRBV5-1 and J is TRBJ2-1; D ambiguous. The CDR3 runs to 13 residues. Trimming took off 2 bases at V and 6 bases at J, with 9 bases between the two ends. Germline V lookup: CDR1 SGHRS, CDR2 YFSETQ. CDR3 sequence reads: CASSFGSFNEQFF. In DNA form, the CDR3 reads TGCGCCAGCAGCTTTGGGTCTTTCAATGAGCAGTTCTTC. Full variable domain (outside the CDR3, taken from reference TRBV5-1 and TRBJ2-1): KAGVTQTPRYLIKTRGQQVTLSCSPISGHRSVSWYQQTPGQGLQFLFEYFSETQRNKGNFPGRFSGRQFSNSRSEMNVSTLELGDSALYLCASSFGSFNEQFFGPGTRLTVL.

Ten or more counts support this clonotype. The gene calls are TRBV20-1 and TRBJ2-7; D ambiguous. The CDR3 contains 14 residues. Looked up from germline, CDR1 is DFQATT and CDR2 is SNEGSKA (reference sequence). V dropped 3 bases and J dropped 4 bases, with 16 bases sitting between them. Here the CDR3 DNA reads TGCAGTGCTAGCCCCCCAGCGCACGGGTACGAGCAGTACTTC. This encodes CSASPPAHGYEQYF.

The chain joins TRBV12-3 or TRBV12-4 to TRBJ2-1, with D possibly matching TRBD1 (6 bases). V was trimmed by 3 bases and J by 10 bases, leaving 10 bases between them. The CDR3 extends over 12 amino acids. The DNA for the CDR3 is TGTGCCAGCAGTTTGTTCGGGACAGAGCAGTTCTTC. It is translated as CASSLFGTEQFF.

Worth noting for this clonotype: A much larger clone differs from this one at a single base, so this may be a read error. The chain recombines TRBV4-3 with TRBJ2-7, with D perhaps TRBD2 (5 bases). The CDR3 consists of 15 residues. The germline gives CDR1 LGHNA, CDR2 YSLEER. CDR3 coding DNA: TGCGCCGGCAGCCAAGATCCTACTAGCTCCTACGAGCAGTACTTC. Translated, it gives CAGSQDPTSSYEQYF.

This clonotype showed up many times. This chain links TRBV6-2 or TRBV6-3 with TRBJ1-5, with TRBD1 matching over 7 bases. The V and J ends lost 6 bases and 4 bases, in that order; junction bases with no gene match: 6. This CDR3 has 14 amino acids. Germline V CDR1 and CDR2: MNHEY, SVGEGT. CDR3 bases: TGTGCCAGCAGCTTGACAGGGCGTAATCAGCCCCAGCATTTT. Encoded protein: CASSLTGRNQPQHF.

This clonotype has a handful of counts. The chain couples TRBV21-1 to TRBJ2-7; TRBD1, the D gene given by the table, was not confirmed from the DNA. TRBV21-1 is termed a pseudogene. CDR3 size: 14 residues. CDR3 coding DNA: TGTGCCAGCACCGCTCCGGGGGACGTAAGCGAGCAGTACTTC. Protein product: CASTAPGDVSEQYF.

At least ten counts were recorded for this clonotype. This sequence joins TRBV4-2 and TRBJ1-2, with D possibly matching TRBD1 (5 bases). The V gene lost 0 bases and the J gene lost 8 bases, with 16 bases spanning the gap. Germline V lookup: CDR1 LGHNA, CDR2 YNFKEQ. The CDR3 contains 15 residues. CDR3 coding DNA: TGTGCCAGCAGCCAAGATCAGCGCAGGGCAGCAGGCTACACCTTC. Translating it yields CASSQDQRRAAGYTF.

This clonotype was seen a handful of times. The chain couples TRBV6-5 to TRBJ2-5; TRBD1 aligns across 7 bases. Per the germline V gene, CDR1 is MNHEY and CDR2 is SVGAGI. V was pared by 5 bases and J by 1 base, with 7 bases of the junction left unmatched. The CDR3 contains 15 residues. CDR3 protein: CASSDHTGVQETQYF. Here the CDR3 DNA reads TGTGCCAGCAGTGACCACACAGGGGTCCAAGAGACCCAGTACTTC.

This clonotype was recorded many times. The CDR3 sequence is CASSFSVQETQYF. CDR3 coding DNA: TGCGCCAGCAGCTTTTCAGTTCAAGAGACCCAGTACTTC. The V gene is TRBV5-1, the J gene TRBJ2-5; no clear D. Trimming took off 2 bases at V and 2 bases at J, with 7 bases between the two ends. The CDR3 spans 13 residues. Germline V gene sequence: CDR1 SGHRS, CDR2 YFSETQ.

The chain has TRBV30 and TRBJ2-3; D is perhaps TRBD2 (5 bases). Looked up from germline, CDR1 is GTSNPN and CDR2 is SVGIG (reference sequence). The germline V and J ends were trimmed by 8 bases and 4 bases, with 13 bases remaining between them. This CDR3 contains 12 residues. The CDR3 protein is CARGVLSDTQYF. The CDR3 DNA is TGTGCCCGGGGAGTACTCTCAGATACGCAGTATTTT.

This clonotype was picked up a small number of times. This chain connects TRBV5-5 to TRBJ2-3; D might be TRBD2 (5 bases). This CDR3 region has 15 residues. The germline V and J ends were trimmed by 0 bases and 2 bases, with 10 bases remaining between them. CDR1 is SGHKS and CDR2 is YYEKEE in the germline V gene (reference sequence). CDR3 in amino acids: CASSLGVAYTDTQYF. In DNA, the CDR3 is TGTGCCAGCAGCTTGGGAGTAGCGTACACAGATACGCAGTATTTT.

At least ten counts were recorded for this clonotype. The V and J genes are TRBV7-6 and TRBJ2-1; a possible D gene is TRBD2 (5 bases). Germline CDR1 is SGHVS and CDR2 is FNYEAQ. The CDR3 covers 17 residues. Trimming stripped 1 base from V and 3 bases from J, with 16 bases between. CDR3 loop: CASSLGGGDGRYNEQFF. The CDR3 nucleotides are TGTGCCAGCAGCTTAGGAGGAGGTGACGGCCGCTACAATGAGCAGTTCTTC.

CDR3 loop: CASSRATSGGAGDTQYF. The CDR3 DNA is TGCGCCAGCAGCCGCGCGACTAGCGGGGGGGCAGGAGATACGCAGTATTTT. The chain has TRBV5-1 and TRBJ2-3, with 14 bases lining up with TRBD2. Germline loops: CDR1 SGHRS, CDR2 YFSETQ. The CDR3 has 17 amino acids. V shed 4 bases, J shed 5 bases, and the junction held 9 bases outside the gene matches.

Regarding this clonotype: This may arise from a read error, as a much more abundant clone is one base away. The chain is built from TRBV20-1 and TRBJ2-5; D is perhaps TRBD2 (6 bases). The J call may be incorrect, as the DNA end agrees better with TRBJ2-1. The germline V gene has CDR1 DFQATT and CDR2 SNEGSKA (reference sequence). The CDR3 consists of 15 residues. DNA for the CDR3: TGCAGTGCTAGAGACCTTGGCGGGGCAAAAGAGACCCAGTTCTTC. Translating it yields CSARDLGGAKETQFF.

This clonotype was seen a handful of times. The rearrangement links TRBV20-1 to TRBJ1-2; TRBD1 matches at 7 bases. With V trimmed by 5 bases and J by 5 bases, 14 bases remained unmatched. From germline, CDR1 is DFQATT and CDR2 SNEGSKA (reference sequence). This CDR3 is built from 15 residues. The CDR3 reads CSAQPQGPVGYGYTF. The CDR3 bases are TGCAGTGCTCAACCACAGGGGCCTGTGGGGTATGGCTACACCTTC.

This clonotype was detected a few times. This chain connects TRBV27 to TRBJ2-2; TRBD1 aligns across 8 bases. The CDR3 has 14 residues. CDR1 is MNHEY, CDR2 SMNVEV, per germline (reference sequence). After removal of 3 bases from V and 4 bases from J, the junction contained 1 base not matched to a gene. CDR3 in amino acids: CASSFTGGTGELFF. DNA for the CDR3: TGTGCCAGCAGTTTCACAGGGGGCACCGGGGAGCTGTTTTTT.

This clonotype was recorded a few times. CDR3 DNA: TGCAGTGCTAGAGATGGGCGGGCCCAGAATGAAAAACTGTTTTTT. Its protein product is CSARDGRAQNEKLFF. This chain joins TRBV20-1 and TRBJ1-4, with D unresolved. This CDR3 spans 15 amino acids. CDR1 and CDR2 from the germline V gene are DFQATT and SNEGSKA (reference sequence). V was clipped by 0 bases and J by 5 bases, with 13 bases between them.

This chain connects TRBV12-5 to TRBJ2-7, with 9 nucleotides matching TRBD2. The CDR3 has 13 residues. Losses at the gene ends were 5 bases for V and 3 bases for J; bases not matched to a gene: 2. The germline gives CDR1 LGHNT, CDR2 FRNRAP. The CDR3 loop reads CASGLAGIYEQYF. For the CDR3, the DNA is TGTGCTAGTGGTCTAGCGGGGATCTACGAGCAGTACTTC.

The chain couples TRBV28 to TRBJ2-3; D unresolved. This CDR3 comprises 16 residues. CDR1 and CDR2 from the germline V gene are MDHEN and SYDVKM. The V gene lost 4 bases and the J gene lost 2 bases, with 16 bases spanning the gap. CDR3 amino acids: CASSSRTTTYTDTQYF. The CDR3 nucleotides read TGTGCCAGCAGTTCCAGAACGACCACTTACACAGATACGCAGTATTTT.

This clonotype was detected many times. This chain joins TRBV7-2 and TRBJ2-3; tentative D call: TRBD2 (5 bases). Trimming left V 1 base short and J 6 bases short, with 14 bases between. Germline loops: CDR1 SGHTA, CDR2 FQGNSA. The CDR3 has 15 amino acids. As DNA, the CDR3 is TGTGCCAGCAGCTTAGAGAAGCGGCCGGGGGATACGCAGTATTTT. It is translated as CASSLEKRPGDTQYF.

This clonotype was seen a single time. The chain links TRBV2 to TRBJ2-5, with D perhaps matching TRBD2 (5 bases). The end of the DNA is better explained by TRBJ2-1, so the J call may be wrong. This CDR3 contains 14 residues. The germline gives CDR1 SNHLY, CDR2 FYNNEI. DNA of the CDR3: TGTGCCAGCAGGGCGGTGGGAGTAGCTGAGACCCAGTTCTTC. Protein sequence: CASRAVGVAETQFF.

The genes are TRBV10-3 and TRBJ1-1; D is undetermined. Germline CDR1 reads ENHRY; CDR2 reads SYGVKD. This CDR3 comprises 13 residues. The V and J ends lost 4 bases and 1 base respectively, with 7 bases between them. The CDR3 bases are TGTGCCATCAGTGTTAGGGAGAACACTGAAGCTTTCTTT. This codes for CAISVRENTEAFF.

The gene calls are TRBV10-3 and TRBJ2-2; no reliable D call. The CDR3 covers 14 residues. V shed 0 bases and J shed 3 bases, with 5 bases lying between them. The germline V gene has CDR1 ENHRY and CDR2 SYGVKD. The CDR3 loop reads CAISESTDTGELFF. CDR3 DNA sequence: TGTGCCATCAGTGAGTCAACAGACACCGGGGAGCTGTTTTTT.

This clonotype was recorded once. The chain couples TRBV6-1 to TRBJ1-4; D is possibly TRBD1 (5 bases). The CDR3 extends over 14 amino acids. With 7 bases removed from V and 0 bases from J, the gap between germline ends came to 9 bases. Germline CDR1 and CDR2: MNHNS and SASEGT. DNA of the CDR3: TGTGCCAGCAAAGTGACAGCAACTAATGAAAAACTGTTTTTT. Protein: CASKVTATNEKLFF.

This clonotype was seen once. This CDR3 reads CASRSSGGSSYNEQYF. In nucleotides, the CDR3 is TGTGCCAGCAGGTCTAGCGGGGGGAGCTCCTACAATGAGCAGTACTTC. The rearrangement uses TRBV11-2 and TRBJ2-1; 11 nucleotides agree with TRBD2. The closer fit of TRBJ2-7 to the DNA end suggests the J call may be wrong. CDR1 and CDR2 from the germline V gene are SGHAT and FQNNGV. The CDR3 sequence is 16 residues long.